Sequencing of this T cell receptor beta chain was carried out in a study of T cell responses to AZD1222 COVID-19 vaccine. Notes on the study in general: Vaccine-associated CD4 TCRs spanned spike, dominant at 160-218 and 743-854. Spike-specific TCR breadth and depth went up after people got two AZD1222 doses. Donor demographics were predominantly white British with a female majority; clonal diversity may be underestimated.

On this clone itself: The antigen is not known.

The assay was immunoSEQ multiplex PCR, and TCRdb's table has in-frame clones only and misses some. Among over 100,000 clones listed, more than 85% were seen once. Germline-derived CDR1 and CDR2 are SNHLY and FYNNEI. J was trimmed by 5 bases and V by 5 bases; bases with no gene match: 2. The CDR3 consists of 12 residues. The receptor comes from an adult in good health. The chain recombines TRBV2 with TRBJ1-2; 7 bases agree with TRBD1. The sequencing here drew on peripheral blood, taken on day 0 of AZD1222 vaccination. CDR3 sequence (DNA): TGTGCCAGCAGTCAACAGGGGTATGGCTACACCTTC. The encoded protein is CASSQQGYGYTF.